Described below is a single TCR beta chain sequence and its context. Antigen unknown. This record comes from a study of lymphopenia after photon versus proton radiotherapy. Whole-study results and caveats: Photon-treated patients lost naive T cells and TCR diversity; proton-treated stayed stable.

TCRdb's copy holds only in-frame clones and misses some; the assay was immunoSEQ multiplex PCR. The sample holds around 64,000 clones, around 93% seen once. The CDR3 consists of 17 residues. V was clipped by 2 bases and J by 0 bases; unmatched bases: 8. Germline V lookup: CDR1 SGHTA, CDR2 FQGTGA. The J gene is TRBJ2-3, the V gene TRBV7-3, with TRBD1 matching over 7 bases. The sequences come from peripheral blood, collected from a patient treated with photon-based radiotherapy. The source of this sequence is a woman aged 35 to 49 with cholangiocarcinoma. The CDR3, as DNA: TGTGCCAGCAGCTTATTGGATATGGACAGGAGCACAGATACGCAGTATTTT. Translating gives CASSLLDMDRSTDTQYF.